Below are 5 T cell receptor beta chains sequenced from a single sample in a study of T cell responses to AZD1222 COVID-19 vaccine (dated by TCRdb to about 2021). Library preparation used the immunoSEQ multiplex PCR assay. TCRdb limited this immuneACCESS table to in-frame rearrangements with V and J called. A share of clones is missing; checked studies link under half to unresolved V genes, and the rest is unexplained. Here the sample has 95,000 to 110,000 clones; 91% occur a single time. 45% of the sample comes from the top ten. The intended sense of this specimen's time point label: baseline before first vaccination. This sample comprised peripheral blood, obtained on day 0 of AZD1222 vaccination. The origin of the receptors is an adult in good health.

The chain links TRBV2 to TRBJ2-2; the D is unclear. Trimming pared 3 bases from V and 6 bases from J, leaving 14 bases between. This CDR3 is 15 amino acids long. CDR1 is SNHLY, CDR2 FYNNEI, per germline. The CDR3 coding sequence is TGTGCCAGCAGTGATGAGGCCGTTGTTGCCGGGGAGCTGTTTTTT. Its protein is CASSDEAVVAGELFF.

This chain connects TRBV28 to TRBJ1-1, with a tentative D call TRBD1 (6 bases). The V end lost 4 bases, the J end lost 9 bases, and 33 bases lay between the germline ends. Germline assignment: CDR1 MDHEN and CDR2 SYDVKM. The CDR3 length is 19 residues. CDR3 residues: CASSYPLSGGTLGLKQAFF. CDR3 nucleotide sequence: TGTGCCAGCAGTTACCCCCTTTCGGGGGGCACGTTAGGACTTAAGCAAGCTTTCTTT.

CDR3 coding DNA: TGTGCTAGTGGTGCTACTAGCGGGAGTGGTGCAGTTAACACCGGGGAGCTGTTTTTT. This encodes CASGATSGSGAVNTGELFF. The V call is TRBV12-5, the J call TRBJ2-2; TRBD2 matches at 11 bases. The V segment lost 5 bases and the J segment 2 bases; nucleotides outside the gene matches: 13. CDR1 LGHNT and CDR2 FRNRAP come from the germline V gene. The CDR3 totals 19 residues.

The chain joins TRBV6-5 to TRBJ2-6; D remains ambiguous. Trimming shortened V by 11 bases and J by 0 bases, and 5 bases separated the two germline ends. Germline V gives CDR1 MNHEY, CDR2 SVGAGI. The CDR3 covers 12 residues. In DNA, the CDR3 is TGTGCCTCCAGCTCTGGGGCCAACGTCCTGACTTTC. Its translation: CASSSGANVLTF.

This clone turned up a few times. CDR3 DNA: TGCGCCAGCAGCTTGGAAGTTTATAATGAGCAGTTCTTC. Its translation is CASSLEVYNEQFF. The chain is built from TRBV5-1 and TRBJ2-1, with unresolved D. V lost 0 bases and J lost 7, with 8 bases in between. CDR1 SGHRS and CDR2 YFSETQ come from the germline V gene. This CDR3 is 13 amino acids long.